This T cell receptor (beta chain) derives from a study of T cells in localized non-small cell lung cancer. The assay was immunoSEQ multiplex PCR, and TCRdb's table has in-frame clones only and misses some. This table holds tens of thousands of clones, 90% to 95% found once. Trimming took off 2 bases at V and 0 bases at J, with 8 bases between the two ends. The CDR3 sequence is 15 residues long. Germline V gives CDR1 MNHNS, CDR2 SASEGT. The sequencing here drew on peripheral blood, taken before any cancer treatment. The TCR sequence derives from a woman aged 40-75 years with stage I lung adenocarcinoma. The J gene is TRBJ2-1, the V gene TRBV6-1, with unresolved D. In nucleotides, the CDR3 is TGTGCCAGCAGTGAATTTAGGAGCTCCTACAATGAGCAGTTCTTC. It is translated as CASSEFRSSYNEQFF.